The 10 T cell receptor beta chains reported below all come from one sample, sequenced in a study of blood T cell repertoires in COVID-19 (dated by TCRdb to 2018 to 2021). Library prep was done by the immunoSEQ multiplex PCR assay. Drawn from immuneACCESS, this table holds only the in-frame rearrangements with V and J called that TCRdb kept. Clones are partly lost; checked studies trace under half to an unresolved V gene and leave the rest unexplained. The sample contains 160,000 or so clones, 78% of them found a single time. Clones ranked in the top ten supply 14% of the sample. The sample comprised peripheral blood. These receptors were collected from a woman aged 80 or over with acute or convalescent COVID-19.

The gene calls are TRBV27 and TRBJ1-1; D is possibly TRBD1 (5 bases). V lost 6 bases and J lost 4, with 24 bases in between. Looked up from germline, CDR1 is MNHEY and CDR2 is SMNVEV (reference sequence). The CDR3 length is 17 residues. The CDR3 loop reads CASRRRQWMAQGTEAFF. CDR3 in DNA: TGTGCCAGCAGGCGAAGACAGTGGATGGCTCAGGGCACTGAAGCTTTCTTT.

The chain has TRBV24-1 and TRBJ2-5, with 12 nucleotides matching TRBD2. Germline V CDR1 and CDR2: KGHDR, SFDVKD. Trimming cost V 5 bases and J 5 bases; bases outside gene matches: 2. The CDR3 has 14 residues. The CDR3 nucleotides read TGTGCCACCAGTGCTAGCGGGGGGGCTGAGACCCAGTACTTC. It is translated as CATSASGGAETQYF.

This rearrangement joins TRBV6-2 or TRBV6-3 to TRBJ1-5; possible D gene TRBD1, 5 bases. From germline, CDR1 is MNHEY and CDR2 SVGEGT. This CDR3 has 17 amino acids. Trimming pared 2 bases from V and 9 bases from J, leaving 23 bases between. The CDR3 coding sequence is TGTGCCAGCAGTTACCGATCCTCTACATCGGGGAGGGGGCCCCAGCATTTT. Encoded protein: CASSYRSSTSGRGPQHF.

This clone was observed a few times. The chain links TRBV7-2 to TRBJ1-6; D is unresolved. V was trimmed by 4 bases and J by 9 bases, leaving 13 bases between them. The CDR3 is 14 residues long. The germline CDR1 and CDR2 sequences are SGHTA and FQGNSA. Written as DNA, the CDR3 is TGTGCCAGCAGCTACGGGAGGACCGGTTCACCCCTCCACTTT. Its translation is CASSYGRTGSPLHF.

V usage is TRBV5-1 and J usage is TRBJ2-3; TRBD2 might be the D (5 bases). This CDR3 has 16 amino acids. The V gene lost 2 bases and the J gene lost 4 bases, with 17 bases spanning the gap. The germline V gene has CDR1 SGHRS and CDR2 YFSETQ. The CDR3 region is CASSFERPSGADTQYF. CDR3 bases: TGCGCCAGCAGCTTTGAGCGGCCAAGTGGGGCAGATACGCAGTATTTT.

J is TRBJ2-5 and V is TRBV15; D gene ambiguous. This CDR3 contains 13 residues. Germline V gives CDR1 LNHNV, CDR2 YYDKDF (reference sequence). With 3 bases removed from V and 5 bases from J, the gap between germline ends came to 10 bases. CDR3 protein: CATSRAPGETQYF. In nucleotides, the CDR3 is TGTGCCACCAGCAGGGCCCCCGGGGAGACCCAGTACTTC.

The chain joins TRBV19 to TRBJ2-2, with TRBD2 matching 9 bases. Germline V gene sequence: CDR1 LNHDA, CDR2 SQIVND (reference sequence). The CDR3 length is 15 residues. Trimming took 3 bases from V and 6 from J; bases not matched to a gene: 5. The CDR3 region is CASSIGGGRAGELFF. Written as DNA, the CDR3 is TGTGCCAGTAGTATCGGTGGCGGGAGGGCCGGGGAGCTGTTTTTT.

V usage is TRBV19 and J usage is TRBJ1-6, with D possibly TRBD1 on 5 matching bases. Germline V gives CDR1 LNHDA, CDR2 SQIVND (reference sequence). Trimming left V 4 bases short and J 0 bases short, with 7 bases between. The CDR3 extends over 15 amino acids. The CDR3 sequence: CASSTGGSYNSPLHF. CDR3 nucleotide sequence: TGTGCCAGTAGTACGGGGGGCTCCTATAATTCACCCCTCCACTTT.

The rearrangement joins TRBV30 to TRBJ1-1; TRBD1 is a possible D gene (6 bases). This CDR3 has 14 residues. Per germline, CDR1 GTSNPN and CDR2 SVGIG (reference sequence). The V and J ends lost 4 bases and 3 bases respectively, with 15 bases between them. DNA for the CDR3: TGTGCCTGGACCAAGACAGGTTTGTACACTGAAGCTTTCTTT. Its translation: CAWTKTGLYTEAFF. The full variable domain, its missing parts supplied by reference TRBV30 and TRBJ1-1, is SQTIHQWPATLVQPVGSPLSLECTVEGTSNPNLYWYRQAAGRGLQLLFYSVGIGQISSEVPQNLSASRPQDRQFILSSKKLLLSDSGFYLCAWTKTGLYTEAFFGQGTRLTVV.

The chain recombines TRBV3-1 (or the pseudogene TRBV3-2) with TRBJ2-7, with no clear D. The CDR3 spans 12 residues. V dropped 4 bases and J dropped 5 bases, with 9 bases sitting between them. Germline lookup yields CDR1 LGHDT and CDR2 YNNKEL (reference sequence). The chain's CDR3 is CASSPGWDEQYF. The CDR3 DNA reads as TGTGCCAGCAGCCCAGGTTGGGACGAGCAGTACTTC.